This entry lists 24 T cell receptor beta chains sequenced from one sample in a study of blood T cell repertoires in COVID-19. Sequencing was performed with immunoSEQ multiplex PCR; in TCRdb, only in-frame clones are kept and a portion is missing. Here the sample spans some 350,000 clones, approximately 90% being singletons. The sequenced sample consisted of peripheral blood. Receptor source: a woman younger than 30 who had recovered from COVID-19.

This chain connects TRBV29-1 to TRBJ2-5; 11 nucleotides match TRBD2. The V segment lost 4 bases and the J segment 4 bases; nucleotides outside the gene matches: 5. The CDR3 spans 14 residues. Germline lookup yields CDR1 SQVTM and CDR2 ANQGSEA. CDR3 residues: CSVALAGGGETQYF. CDR3 DNA sequence: TGCAGCGTTGCTCTAGCGGGAGGTGGAGAGACCCAGTACTTC. The variable domain in full, with the rest retrieved from reference TRBV29-1 and TRBJ2-5, is SAVISQKPSRDICQRGTSLTIQCQVDSQVTMMFWYRQQPGQSLTLIATANQGSEATYESGFVIDKFPISRPNLTFSTLTVSNMSPEDSSIYLCSVALAGGGETQYFGPGTRLLVL.

Regarding this clone: This same CDR3 is encoded by further DNA sequences in the sample. The chain recombines TRBV7-2 with TRBJ2-2; 10 bases are a match to TRBD2. Trimming removed 1 base from V and 5 bases from J; junction bases left unmatched: 1. Germline V lookup: CDR1 SGHTA, CDR2 FQGNSA. The length of the CDR3 is 15 residues. CDR3 in DNA: TGTGCCAGCAGCTTAGGGACTAGCGGAACCGGGGAGCTGTTTTTT. Amino acids: CASSLGTSGTGELFF. The full variable domain, with the rest looked up from reference TRBV7-2 and TRBJ2-2, is GAGVSQSPSNKVTEKGKDVELRCDPISGHTALYWYRQSLGQGLEFLIYFQGNSAPDKSGLPSDRFSAERTGGSVSTLTIQRTQQEDSAVYLCASSLGTSGTGELFFGEGSRLTVL.

The V call is TRBV6-1, the J call TRBJ1-1; 7 nucleotides align to TRBD1. J gave up 3 bases and V 2 bases, and 6 bases lay outside the gene matches. This CDR3 region has 15 residues. From germline, CDR1 is MNHNS and CDR2 SASEGT. Written as DNA, the CDR3 is TGTGCCAGCAGTGAATCGACAGGGAAGTACACTGAAGCTTTCTTT. This translates into CASSESTGKYTEAFF.

The gene calls are TRBV10-2 and TRBJ1-5; maybe TRBD1 (5 bases). The germline V gene has CDR1 WSHSY and CDR2 SAAADI. With 2 bases removed from V and 7 bases from J, the gap between germline ends came to 15 bases. The CDR3 runs 15 residues. CDR3 DNA sequence: TGCGCCAGCAGTGAGATCTCAGGGCTCGACCAGCCCCAGCATTTT. Its protein is CASSEISGLDQPQHF.

CDR3 sequence reads: CAISESSRVNTEAFF. The CDR3 nucleotides read TGTGCCATCAGTGAGTCTTCCAGGGTCAACACTGAAGCTTTCTTT. The rearrangement links TRBV10-3 to TRBJ1-1; the D gene is possibly TRBD1 (5 bases). The CDR3 runs 15 residues. V gave up 0 bases and J gave up 2 bases, with 10 bases separating them. The germline V gene encodes CDR1 ENHRY and CDR2 SYGVKD.

V gene TRBV25-1 combines with J gene TRBJ2-3, with D possibly TRBD2 on 6 matching bases. V was shortened by 5 bases and J by 1 base, with 13 bases between the two germline ends. CDR1 is MGHDK and CDR2 is SYGVNS in the germline V gene. This CDR3 is built from 15 residues. In DNA form, the CDR3 reads TGTGCCAGCAGTAGGGGAGGCTCCGGCACAGATACGCAGTATTTT. Translation gives CASSRGGSGTDTQYF.

This clone has only a few counts. V gene TRBV19 combines with J gene TRBJ1-1; D is ambiguous. V was shortened by 6 bases and J by 1 base, with 3 bases between the two germline ends. Looked up from germline, CDR1 is LNHDA and CDR2 is SQIVND (reference sequence). The CDR3 sequence is 11 residues long. CDR3 DNA: TGTGCCAGTAGCCGGAACACTGAAGCTTTCTTT. This encodes CASSRNTEAFF. The full variable domain, with the rest looked up from reference TRBV19 and TRBJ1-1, is DGGITQSPKYLFRKEGQNVTLSCEQNLNHDAMYWYRQDPGQGLRLIYYSQIVNDFQKGDIAEGYSVSREKKESFPLTVTSAQKNPTAFYLCASSRNTEAFFGQGTRLTVV.

This clone showed up just once. The V and J genes are TRBV6-5 and TRBJ1-5; no reliable D call. Germline CDR1 MNHEY, CDR2 SVGAGI. This CDR3 has 16 residues. V shed 0 bases and J shed 5 bases, with 14 bases lying between them. CDR3 in amino acids: CASSYSRAPPHQPQHF. Written as DNA, the CDR3 is TGTGCCAGCAGTTACTCGAGGGCCCCGCCGCATCAGCCCCAGCATTTT.

V and J are TRBV2 and TRBJ2-4; D not certain. The germline V gene encodes CDR1 SNHLY and CDR2 FYNNEI. The CDR3 is 12 amino acids. V lost 6 bases and J lost 6, with 9 bases in between. In DNA, the CDR3 is TGTGCCAGCAGCCAACGACTAAACATTCAGTACTTC. The encoded protein is CASSQRLNIQYF. Combining the CDR3 with reference TRBV2 and TRBJ2-4 gives the whole variable domain EPEVTQTPSHQVTQMGQEVILRCVPISNHLYFYWYRQILGQKVEFLVSFYNNEISEKSEIFDDQFSVERPDGSNFTLKIRSTKLEDSAMYFCASSQRLNIQYFGAGTRLSVL.

V usage is TRBV6-5 and J usage is TRBJ1-6; D not certain. The V and J ends lost 7 bases and 0 bases respectively, with 7 bases between them. The CDR3 consists of 14 residues. The germline V gene encodes CDR1 MNHEY and CDR2 SVGAGI. The CDR3 here is CASTLSSYNSPLHF. CDR3 DNA sequence: TGTGCCAGCACCCTCAGCTCCTATAATTCACCCCTCCACTTT.

The chain uses TRBV4-1 and TRBJ2-4; TRBD2 agrees at 12 bases. Trimming took 4 bases from V and 1 from J; bases not matched to a gene: 8. The V gene's germline CDR1 is MGHRA and CDR2 YSYEKL. CDR3 length: 18 residues. The CDR3 bases are TGCGCCAGCAGCCCTTCAGGACTAGCGGGGAGGGCCAAAAACATTCAGTACTTC. Translating gives CASSPSGLAGRAKNIQYF.

The V gene is TRBV6-5, the J gene TRBJ1-2; 9 nucleotides align to TRBD1. Germline V gene lookup returns CDR1 MNHEY and CDR2 SVGAGI. The CDR3 is 16 amino acids. Trimming cost V 0 bases and J 6 bases; bases outside gene matches: 8. CDR3 residues: CASSYSPGQGFNGYTF. CDR3 sequence (DNA): TGTGCCAGCAGTTACTCACCGGGACAGGGTTTCAATGGCTACACCTTC.

This chain joins TRBV2 and TRBJ2-1; 10 bases map to TRBD2. Germline CDR1 and CDR2: SNHLY and FYNNEI. J gave up 4 bases and V 3 bases, and 3 bases lay outside the gene matches. This CDR3 spans 15 amino acids. This CDR3 reads CASSDRLAGYNEQFF. As DNA, the CDR3 is TGTGCCAGCAGTGACCGACTAGCGGGTTACAATGAGCAGTTCTTC.

The rearrangement uses TRBV3-1 (or the pseudogene TRBV3-2) and TRBJ2-2; 7 bases align to TRBD2. The CDR3 has 16 amino acids. The ends lost 5 bases at V and 5 bases at J; junction bases unmatched: 11. Germline-derived CDR1 and CDR2 are LGHDT and YNNKEL (reference sequence). This CDR3 reads CASSDWRREGTGELFF. CDR3 nucleotide sequence: TGTGCCAGCAGCGACTGGAGGAGGGAGGGAACCGGGGAGCTGTTTTTT.

This chain connects TRBV5-4 to TRBJ1-2, with 9 bases lining up with TRBD1. J gave up 7 bases and V 0 bases, and 4 bases lay outside the gene matches. The CDR3 sequence is 14 residues long. The germline CDR1 and CDR2 sequences are SGHNT and YYREEE (reference sequence). The CDR3 reads CASSLDGTGFGYTF. For the CDR3, the DNA is TGTGCCAGCAGCTTGGACGGGACAGGGTTTGGCTACACCTTC.

This rearrangement joins TRBV24-1 to TRBJ2-5; tentative D call: TRBD2 (6 bases). Germline lookup yields CDR1 KGHDR and CDR2 SFDVKD. Between the trimmed V and J ends, which lost 4 bases and 1 base, there was a span of 12 bases. The CDR3 totals 15 residues. This CDR3 reads CATSDPGTAQETQYF. CDR3 DNA sequence: TGTGCCACCAGTGACCCTGGGACTGCCCAAGAGACCCAGTACTTC.

CDR3 protein: CASSTGQAIDSNQPQHF. For the CDR3, the DNA is TGTGCCAGCAGCACGGGACAGGCGATCGATAGCAATCAGCCCCAGCATTTT. V usage is TRBV5-8 and J usage is TRBJ1-5; 8 positions match TRBD1. Trimming removed 4 bases from V and 0 bases from J; junction bases left unmatched: 9. The CDR3 is made up of 17 amino acids. CDR1 is SGHTS, CDR2 YDEGEE, per germline.

This chain joins TRBV6-2 or TRBV6-3 and TRBJ2-3, with 10 positions matching TRBD2. The germline V gene encodes CDR1 MNHEY and CDR2 SVGEGT. Trimming removed 3 bases from V and 4 bases from J; junction bases left unmatched: 7. The CDR3 spans 16 residues. CDR3 coding DNA: TGTGCCAGCAGTTATGGTCTAGCGGGAGTCGCAGATACGCAGTATTTT. As protein: CASSYGLAGVADTQYF.

This chain uses TRBV7-8 with TRBJ2-7; D is perhaps TRBD2 (5 bases). Germline assignment: CDR1 SGHVS and CDR2 FQNEAQ. The CDR3 spans 14 residues. Trimming pared 2 bases from V and 6 bases from J, leaving 14 bases between. The CDR3 loop is CASSLSPLSGEQYV. The DNA for the CDR3 is TGTGCCAGCAGCTTATCCCCTTTGAGCGGCGAGCAGTACGTC.

The sample holds a few counts of this clone. The chain has TRBV7-9 and TRBJ1-2, with D unclear. The CDR3 has 16 amino acids. Trimming removed 3 bases at V and 6 bases at J, with 20 bases between. CDR1 and CDR2 from the germline V gene are SEHNR and FQNEAQ (reference sequence). CDR3 bases: TGTGCCAGCAGCTTCCCGAGCGGAGACCGGATGGATGGCTACACCTTC. Translated: CASSFPSGDRMDGYTF.

The chain recombines TRBV6-2 or TRBV6-3 with TRBJ2-3; D ambiguous. V was cut by 4 bases and J by 1 base, with 9 bases left in between. Germline V gene data show CDR1 as MNHEY and CDR2 as SVGEGT. The CDR3 totals 14 residues. The CDR3 reads CASSFVYGTDTQYF. In nucleotides, the CDR3 is TGTGCCAGCAGTTTCGTCTACGGCACAGATACGCAGTATTTT.

This clone was seen a single time. V is TRBV9 and J is TRBJ2-3; D unclear. V lost 0 bases and J 3 bases, leaving 8 bases between the germline ends. CDR1 and CDR2 (germline): SGDLS, YYNGEE. CDR3 length: 14 amino acids. The CDR3 loop is CASSVDSNTDTQYF. In DNA form, the CDR3 reads TGTGCCAGCAGCGTAGATAGCAATACAGATACGCAGTATTTT.

The CDR3, as DNA: TGTGCCAGCAGCTTAGGGGGTTCGGGGGGTCCCGGAAACACCATATATTTT. The encoded protein is CASSLGGSGGPGNTIYF. This chain joins TRBV7-2 and TRBJ1-3; D is perhaps TRBD1 (5 bases). The CDR3 totals 17 residues. The germline V and J ends were trimmed by 1 base and 4 bases, with 17 bases remaining between them. From germline, CDR1 is SGHTA and CDR2 FQGNSA.

This clone appeared a single time. J is TRBJ1-1 and V is TRBV2, with 8 bases fitting TRBD1. This CDR3 spans 17 amino acids. J was trimmed by 3 bases and V by 4 bases; bases with no gene match: 13. In germline, CDR1 is SNHLY, CDR2 FYNNEI. The CDR3 region has the DNA TGTGCCAGCAGTGGGGACAGGACCTTTCTGTCGGACACTGAAGCTTTCTTT. Its translation: CASSGDRTFLSDTEAFF. The full variable domain, its missing parts supplied by reference TRBV2 and TRBJ1-1, is EPEVTQTPSHQVTQMGQEVILRCVPISNHLYFYWYRQILGQKVEFLVSFYNNEISEKSEIFDDQFSVERPDGSNFTLKIRSTKLEDSAMYFCASSGDRTFLSDTEAFFGQGTRLTVV.